These T cell receptor beta chains were read from a single sample in a study of CD8+CD57+ T cells in acquired aplastic anemia. One entry per CDR3 protein, called by TCRdb with MiXCR from the reads. Among 200,000 or so distinct CDR3 sequences listed, about three fifths were seen once. Specimen: sorted CD4+, CD8+, or CD8+CD57+ T cells (not recorded which) from PBMCs. All receptors derive from a human donor with severe aplastic anemia or a healthy control (not recorded which). Both conserved end residues are trimmed from each CDR3.

V: TRBV6-5; J: TRBJ2-7; CDR3: ASSLNRAAREQY
V: TRBV29-1; J: TRBJ2-7; CDR3: SSYLPGLAAYEQY
V: TRBV9; J: TRBJ2-1; CDR3: ASSVDDLVAGALGNEQF
V: TRBV7-2; J: TRBJ2-7; CDR3: ASSSTGTGAFYEQY
V: TRBV11-2; J: TRBJ2-7; CDR3: ASSPWTGGESEQY
V: TRBV9; J: TRBJ1-3; CDR3: ASSLTDGNTIY
V: TRBV6-1; J: TRBJ2-7; CDR3: ASSSLPDWGQY
V: TRBV19; J: TRBJ2-1; CDR3: ASSPRPNEQF
V: TRBV20-1; J: TRBJ2-7; CDR3: SAGARDSYEQY
V: TRBV7-6; J: TRBJ2-5; CDR3: ASSADRGQGETQY
V: TRBV19; J: TRBJ2-3; CDR3: ASSAGTDTDTQY
V: TRBV19; J: TRBJ2-1; CDR3: ASSLTSGGINEQF
V: TRBV27; J: TRBJ1-2; CDR3: ASSFVGGNYGYT
V: TRBV7-3; J: TRBJ2-1; CDR3: ASSFQEAQSNEQF
V: TRBV2; J: TRBJ2-3; CDR3: ASSEDRATDTQY
V: TRBV7-2; J: TRBJ2-7; CDR3: ASSLEGGSGQY
V: TRBV2; J: TRBJ2-1; CDR3: ASSEALEGLPL
V: TRBV15; J: TRBJ2-7; CDR3: ATSRLQGAHEQY
V: TRBV24-1; J: TRBJ1-5; CDR3: ATSDLISNQPQH
V: TRBV11-2; J: TRBJ2-5; CDR3: TSSLGQGGQETQH
V: TRBV2; J: TRBJ1-1; CDR3: ASRGPPMNTEAF